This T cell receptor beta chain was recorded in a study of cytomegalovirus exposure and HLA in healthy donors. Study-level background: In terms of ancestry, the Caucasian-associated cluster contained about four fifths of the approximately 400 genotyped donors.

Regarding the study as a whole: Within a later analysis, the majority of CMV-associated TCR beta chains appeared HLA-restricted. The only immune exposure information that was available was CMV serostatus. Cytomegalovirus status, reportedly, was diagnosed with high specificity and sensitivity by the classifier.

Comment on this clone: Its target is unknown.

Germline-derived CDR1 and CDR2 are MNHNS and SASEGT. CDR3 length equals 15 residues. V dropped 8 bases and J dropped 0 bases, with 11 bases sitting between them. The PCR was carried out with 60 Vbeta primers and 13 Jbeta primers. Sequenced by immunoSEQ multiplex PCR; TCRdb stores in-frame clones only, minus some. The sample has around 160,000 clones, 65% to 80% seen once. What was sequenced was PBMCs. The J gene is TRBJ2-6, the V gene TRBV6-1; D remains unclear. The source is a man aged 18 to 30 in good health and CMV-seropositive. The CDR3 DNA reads TGTGCCAGCGCTAATAGCCTCTCTGGGGCCAACGTCCTGACTTTC. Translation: CASANSLSGANVLTF.